A single sample is the source of the 16 T cell receptor beta chains below, sequenced in a study of CD8 T cells in ankylosing spondylitis (dated by TCRdb to the late 2010s). Their target antigens are unknown. What the research found in general, with its limitations: Blood from ankylosing spondylitis patients appeared to be characterized by a TCR beta motif made up of several highly homologous amino acid variants.

The method was 5' RACE. The data were produced on an Illumina HiSeq 2500. TCRdb trimmed public reads at Q25 via fastp, called clones via MiXCR and kept in-frame beta chains. Rows merge per CDR3 protein into single entries with the most common DNA and genes. In all, the sample holds fewer than 550,000 distinct CDR3 sequences, and approximately 5.3% of those were seen once. The ten top clones hold roughly 3.5% of the sample. The sample taken for sequencing was blood, either unsorted or a sorted T cell fraction (not recorded which). All receptors come from a male donor with ankylosing spondylitis.

This clonotype occurred many times. J is TRBJ2-1 and V is TRBV5-6; 7 nucleotides line up with TRBD2. V lost 2 bases to trimming and J lost 5 bases; unmatched junction nucleotides: 10. Germline CDR1 reads SGHDT; CDR2 reads YYEEEE. The CDR3 sequence is 16 residues long. The CDR3 region has the DNA TGTGCCAGCAGCTTCTTTTCGTGGGGGGGTCACAATGAGCAGTTCTTC. Protein product: CASSFFSWGGHNEQFF. The whole variable domain, remainder taken from reference TRBV5-6 and TRBJ2-1, is DAGVTQSPTHLIKTRGQQVTLRCSPKSGHDTVSWYQQALGQGPQFIFQYYEEEERQRGNFPDRFSGHQFPNYSSELNVNALLLGDSALYLCASSFFSWGGHNEQFFGPGTRLTVL.

This clonotype was found a few times. This sequence joins TRBV28 and TRBJ2-1; D call uncertain. Trimming pared 4 bases from V and 4 bases from J, leaving 8 bases between. The CDR3 totals 13 residues. Germline lookup yields CDR1 MDHEN and CDR2 SYDVKM. The CDR3 here is CASSSYKYNEQFF. DNA for the CDR3: TGTGCCAGCAGTTCTTACAAGTACAATGAGCAGTTCTTC.

Note on this clonotype: This CDR3 fails to terminate in the conserved phenylalanine or tryptophan, so it likely reflects a read error. The DNA is omitted, as the CDR3 cannot be located on it reliably, and the CDR3 follows TCRdb's listing. The rearrangement links TRBV6-1 to TRBJ2-7; the table's D gene call, TRBD1, was not cross checked with the DNA. Germline V gives CDR1 MNHNS, CDR2 SASEGT. The CDR3 spans 11 amino acids, including both terminal residues. CDR3 loop: CASSEVGTGCI.

V is TRBV5-5 and J is TRBJ2-1; a possible D gene is TRBD1 (6 bases). The CDR3 loop spans 14 amino acids. Germline V gene lookup returns CDR1 SGHKS and CDR2 YYEKEE (reference sequence). Deletions cut 4 bases from V and 9 bases from J, with 17 bases between. The CDR3 nucleotides read TGTGCCAGCAGCGCCGGGACCCTCAGGGGTGAGCAGTTCTTC. This sequence encodes CASSAGTLRGEQFF. Based on the CDR3 plus reference TRBV5-5 and TRBJ2-1, the full variable domain is DAGVTQSPTHLIKTRGQQVTLRCSPISGHKSVSWYQQVLGQGPQFIFQYYEKEERGRGNFPDRFSARQFPNYSSELNVNALLLGDSALYLCASSAGTLRGEQFFGPGTRLTVL.

This clonotype was seen repeatedly, ten times or more. V gene TRBV20-1 combines with J gene TRBJ2-1; 8 bases line up with TRBD2. The CDR3 has 14 residues. In germline, CDR1 is DFQATT, CDR2 SNEGSKA (reference sequence). The J segment lost 7 bases and the V segment lost 4 bases, leaving 9 bases of the junction unmatched. The CDR3 loop is CSAMVAGSRNEQFF. In DNA, the CDR3 is TGCAGTGCTATGGTAGCGGGGTCTCGGAATGAGCAGTTCTTC.

This chain joins TRBV19 and TRBJ2-7; the D is unclear. CDR1 and CDR2 (germline): LNHDA, SQIVND (reference sequence). CDR3 length: 15 amino acids. V lost 0 bases to trimming and J lost 0 bases, with 9 bases between them. The CDR3: CASSIDGLSSYEQYF. As DNA, the CDR3 is TGTGCCAGTAGTATAGACGGCCTCAGCTCCTACGAGCAGTACTTC.

This clonotype was seen repeatedly, ten times or more. V is TRBV25-1 and J is TRBJ2-1; 8 nucleotides line up with TRBD1. Germline CDR1 MGHDK, CDR2 SYGVNS. The J segment lost 4 bases and the V segment lost 5 bases, leaving 7 bases of the junction unmatched. The CDR3 extends over 15 amino acids. The CDR3 nucleotides are TGTGCCAGCAGTAGGCAGGGGGCGGGATACAATGAGCAGTTCTTC. Its protein product is CASSRQGAGYNEQFF.

This clonotype was found many times. The rearrangement joins TRBV25-1 to TRBJ1-2; 9 bases align to TRBD1. The CDR3 is made up of 13 amino acids. Unmatched junction bases numbered 3, after V lost 8 bases and J lost 2 bases. Germline assignment: CDR1 MGHDK and CDR2 SYGVNS. The CDR3 spells CASHRGPNYGYTF. Here the CDR3 DNA reads TGTGCCAGCCACAGGGGGCCAAACTATGGCTACACCTTC.

Only a few counts were recorded for this clonotype. The chain uses TRBV7-2 and TRBJ2-7; D is undetermined. Germline V lookup: CDR1 SGHTA, CDR2 FQGNSA. V was trimmed by 1 base and J by 3 bases, leaving 13 bases between them. The CDR3 is made up of 15 amino acids. This chain's CDR3 is CASSLDGGWFYEQYF. The CDR3 nucleotides are TGTGCCAGCAGCTTAGATGGTGGCTGGTTCTACGAGCAGTACTTC.

In its sample, this clonotype was seen many times. The V and J genes are TRBV5-1 and TRBJ2-1; 7 bases match TRBD1. Trimming took 4 bases from V and 0 from J; bases not matched to a gene: 4. The CDR3 runs 15 residues. CDR1 and CDR2 (germline): SGHRS, YFSETQ. As DNA, the CDR3 is TGCGCCAGCAGCACGGGACAGATCTCCTACAATGAGCAGTTCTTC. Protein product: CASSTGQISYNEQFF.

V is TRBV11-3 and J is TRBJ2-1, with 7 bases fitting TRBD2. This CDR3 contains 15 residues. Looked up from germline, CDR1 is SGHNT and CDR2 is YENEEA. The ends lost 4 bases at V and 3 bases at J; junction bases unmatched: 6. The CDR3 nucleotides are TGTGCCAGCAGCTCCCTAAGCGGGGTCTACAATGAGCAGTTCTTC. It is translated as CASSSLSGVYNEQFF.

In its sample, this clonotype was seen many times. The chain carries TRBV29-1 and TRBJ2-7; 10 nucleotides match TRBD1. This CDR3 has 14 amino acids. Trimming took 4 bases from V and 1 from J; bases not matched to a gene: 4. Germline CDR1 reads SQVTM; CDR2 reads ANQGSEA. The CDR3 DNA is TGCAGCGTTGTTTGGGACAGGGGATCCTACGAGCAGTACTTC. Its protein is CSVVWDRGSYEQYF.

The gene calls are TRBV20-1 and TRBJ2-5; the match to TRBD2 covers 12 bases. Germline assignment: CDR1 DFQATT and CDR2 SNEGSKA (reference sequence). After removal of 5 bases from V and 2 bases from J, the junction contained 3 bases not matched to a gene. The CDR3 spans 14 residues. The CDR3 sequence: CSAGGLAGQETQYF. The CDR3 coding sequence is TGCAGTGCTGGTGGACTAGCGGGACAAGAGACCCAGTACTTC.

This clonotype was recorded many times. J is TRBJ2-7 and V is TRBV7-2, with D possibly being TRBD1 or TRBD2 (5 bases each). There are 14 residues in the CDR3. The V end was cut by 7 bases, the J end by 6 bases, with 19 bases between. Germline values: CDR1 SGHTA, CDR2 FQGNSA. This CDR3 is CASTGALGFGEQYF. CDR3 nucleotides: TGTGCCAGCACCGGGGCGTTGGGGTTTGGCGAGCAGTACTTC.

This clonotype was detected only a few times. The chain couples TRBV3-1 to TRBJ1-6; D not resolved. The CDR3 length is 12 residues. CDR1 and CDR2 from the germline V gene are LGHDT and YNNKEL (reference sequence). V lost 8 bases and J 8 bases, leaving 10 bases between the germline ends. DNA for the CDR3: TGTGCCAGCCGGGATTGGGATTCACCCCTCCACTTT. Its protein is CASRDWDSPLHF.

This clonotype was recorded many times. The rearrangement links TRBV7-2 to TRBJ1-3, with unresolved D. Trimming pared 5 bases from V and 0 bases from J, leaving 8 bases between. In germline, CDR1 is SGHTA, CDR2 FQGNSA. This CDR3 is 14 amino acids long. CDR3 sequence reads: CASSRYGSGNTIYF. The CDR3 nucleotides read TGTGCCAGCAGCCGATATGGCTCTGGAAACACCATATATTTT.